These 28 T cell receptor beta chains were sequenced from one sample in a study of Ad26.COV2.S vaccination and SARS-CoV-2 variants. Treatment reported: roughly 18 received Ad26.COV2.S at low or high dose, single or two shots; 5 received placebo; per-sample allocation not given. Day 63 after the first vaccine or placebo injection was the time point for sampling. The protocol was immunoSEQ multiplex PCR, while the TCRdb copy is restricted to in-frame clones and leaves out a portion. The sample lists 300,000 to 350,000 clones; less than 90% were seen once. The specimen comprised peripheral blood, sampled in a trial of Ad26.COV2.S vaccine versus placebo. These receptors all stem from a person between 18 and 65 years old who received the Ad26.COV2.S COVID-19 vaccine or a placebo.

The chain links TRBV27 to TRBJ2-3, with no clear D. This CDR3 is 13 amino acids long. V was shortened by 4 bases and J by 9 bases, with 14 bases between the two germline ends. Looked up from germline, CDR1 is MNHEY and CDR2 is SMNVEV (reference sequence). As DNA, the CDR3 is TGTGCCAGCAGTTCCCGGGCCCCAAGGACGCAGTATTTT. This sequence encodes CASSSRAPRTQYF.

The CDR3 sequence: CATKFNTYEQYF. CDR3 sequence (DNA): TGTGCCACCAAATTCAATACCTACGAGCAGTACTTC. The V call is TRBV28, the J call TRBJ2-7, with no clear D. The CDR3 sequence is 12 residues long. With 10 bases removed from V and 2 bases from J, the gap between germline ends came to 12 bases. Germline loops: CDR1 MDHEN, CDR2 SYDVKM.

This chain uses TRBV6-5 with TRBJ1-3; D not resolved. CDR1 MNHEY and CDR2 SVGAGI come from the germline V gene. The CDR3 is made up of 14 amino acids. Trimming stripped 2 bases from V and 2 bases from J, with 7 bases between. The CDR3: CASSYGGAGNTIYF. The CDR3 DNA is TGTGCCAGCAGTTACGGAGGAGCTGGAAACACCATATATTTT.

The genes are TRBV11-2 and TRBJ2-3; 13 bases line up with TRBD2. The CDR3 runs to 16 residues. The V gene end was trimmed by 2 bases and the J gene end by 5 bases; junction bases not matched to a gene: 4. The germline V gene has CDR1 SGHAT and CDR2 FQNNGV. CDR3 DNA sequence: TGTGCCAGCAGCTTACTTACTAGCGGGGGGGGAGATACGCAGTATTTT. This translates into CASSLLTSGGGDTQYF.

For the CDR3, the DNA is TGTGCCAGCAGTGGGACTAGCGATTACAATGAGCAGTTCTTC. This sequence encodes CASSGTSDYNEQFF. This sequence joins TRBV7-3 and TRBJ2-1, with TRBD2 matching 10 bases. The CDR3 totals 14 residues. The germline V gene encodes CDR1 SGHTA and CDR2 FQGTGA. Trimming cost V 6 bases and J 4 bases; bases outside gene matches: 3.

This chain joins TRBV7-2 and TRBJ2-7; 7 bases fit TRBD1. Germline lookup yields CDR1 SGHTA and CDR2 FQGNSA. V lost 5 bases, J lost 3 bases, and 10 bases stayed unmatched. This CDR3 is 15 amino acids long. The CDR3 DNA sequence: TGTGCCAGCAGCACTGCCGGGACAGCGATCTACGAGCAGTACTTC. Its protein is CASSTAGTAIYEQYF.

This clone showed up just once. V and J are TRBV5-1 and TRBJ2-1; 9 bases fit TRBD1. The germline V gene encodes CDR1 SGHRS and CDR2 YFSETQ. The ends lost 0 bases at V and 5 bases at J; junction bases unmatched: 15. The CDR3 consists of 19 residues. CDR3 bases: TGCGCCAGCAGCTTGGACGTAATTTCGACAGGGGGAGGGGACAATGAGCAGTTCTTC. It yields the protein CASSLDVISTGGGDNEQFF.

The rearrangement joins TRBV7-3 to TRBJ1-1; 7 bases line up with TRBD1. The germline gives CDR1 SGHTA, CDR2 FQGTGA. V gave up 2 bases and J gave up 2 bases; unmatched junction bases: 14. The CDR3 loop spans 18 amino acids. The DNA for the CDR3 is TGTGCCAGCAGCTTAGGCCTCCCAGGGGGGTGGATAAACACTGAAGCTTTCTTT. Protein: CASSLGLPGGWINTEAFF.

The rearrangement links TRBV27 to TRBJ1-2; 9 nucleotides agree with TRBD1. After removal of 5 bases from V and 3 bases from J, the junction contained 7 bases not matched to a gene. The CDR3 is 15 residues long. Germline loops: CDR1 MNHEY, CDR2 SMNVEV (reference sequence). This chain's CDR3 is CASSAGTGNYYGYTF. As DNA, the CDR3 is TGTGCCAGCAGTGCCGGGACAGGGAATTACTATGGCTACACCTTC.

This chain links TRBV19 with TRBJ2-2; 9 nucleotides match TRBD1. The J segment lost 6 bases and the V segment lost 6 bases, leaving 14 bases of the junction unmatched. CDR1 is LNHDA and CDR2 is SQIVND in the germline V gene (reference sequence). This CDR3 spans 17 amino acids. Here the CDR3 reads CASSPGTGRPRAGELFF. The CDR3 DNA sequence: TGTGCCAGTAGCCCCGGGACAGGGCGCCCGCGGGCCGGGGAGCTGTTTTTT. The whole variable domain, remainder taken from reference TRBV19 and TRBJ2-2, is DGGITQSPKYLFRKEGQNVTLSCEQNLNHDAMYWYRQDPGQGLRLIYYSQIVNDFQKGDIAEGYSVSREKKESFPLTVTSAQKNPTAFYLCASSPGTGRPRAGELFFGEGSRLTVL.

V usage is TRBV7-2 and J usage is TRBJ1-4, with 7 nucleotides matching TRBD1. Germline V gene data show CDR1 as SGHTA and CDR2 as FQGNSA. CDR3 length: 16 amino acids. V lost 5 bases and J lost 5; bases outside the gene matches: 11. The CDR3 loop reads CASSQRQGGANEKLFF. Written as DNA, the CDR3 is TGTGCCAGCAGCCAGAGACAGGGCGGGGCGAATGAAAAACTGTTTTTT.

This chain uses TRBV6-2 or TRBV6-3 with TRBJ2-3; D remains unclear. V was trimmed by 4 bases and J by 3 bases, leaving 8 bases between them. Germline V lookup: CDR1 MNHEY, CDR2 SVGEGT. This CDR3 spans 13 amino acids. This CDR3 is CASSSVETDTQYF. Here the CDR3 DNA reads TGTGCCAGCAGTTCAGTCGAGACAGATACGCAGTATTTT.

This rearrangement joins TRBV19 to TRBJ1-1; perhaps TRBD1 as D (6 bases). Germline loops: CDR1 LNHDA, CDR2 SQIVND (reference sequence). Trimming pared 5 bases from V and 1 base from J, leaving 14 bases between. The CDR3 loop spans 15 amino acids. In nucleotides, the CDR3 is TGTGCCAGTAGTCCTACGGCAGGGGCGAACACTGAAGCTTTCTTT. Amino acid sequence: CASSPTAGANTEAFF.

The V and J genes are TRBV2 and TRBJ1-6; D is unresolved. Germline lookup yields CDR1 SNHLY and CDR2 FYNNEI. This CDR3 has 14 amino acids. V was trimmed by 6 bases and J by 6 bases, leaving 12 bases between them. The CDR3 coding sequence is TGTGCCAGCAGGGCAGATCAACCTAATTCACCCCTCCACTTT. The encoded protein is CASRADQPNSPLHF.

Remarks on this clone: Other DNA variants within this sample encode the same CDR3. The chain couples TRBV19 to TRBJ1-1; the match to TRBD1 covers 7 bases. This CDR3 spans 13 amino acids. Germline assignment: CDR1 LNHDA and CDR2 SQIVND (reference sequence). Losses at the gene ends were 3 bases for V and 4 bases for J; bases not matched to a gene: 2. CDR3 in amino acids: CASSMNRGTEAFF. DNA of the CDR3: TGTGCCAGTAGTATGAACAGGGGCACTGAAGCTTTCTTT.

CDR3 bases: TGCGCCAGCAGCCAAGATGGAGGGGGAGGTCAGCCCCAGCATTTT. As protein: CASSQDGGGGQPQHF. The chain recombines TRBV4-3 with TRBJ1-5; TRBD1 might be the D (6 bases). There are 15 residues in the CDR3. Germline CDR1 reads LGHNA; CDR2 reads YSLEER. Trimming took 0 bases from V and 6 from J, leaving 12 bases between them.

This clone has more than one count but fewer than ten. CDR3 in DNA: TGTGCCAGCAGCCAAGTTAGCGGTAAACTTTACGAGCAGTACTTC. As protein: CASSQVSGKLYEQYF. The rearrangement joins TRBV14 to TRBJ2-7, with a tentative D call TRBD2 (6 bases). CDR1 and CDR2 from the germline V gene are SGHDN and FVKESK. V was cut by 1 base and J by 4 bases, with 14 bases left in between. This CDR3 spans 15 amino acids. Combining the CDR3 with reference TRBV14 and TRBJ2-7 gives the whole variable domain EAGVTQFPSHSVIEKGQTVTLRCDPISGHDNLYWYRRVMGKEIKFLLHFVKESKQDESGMPNNRFLAERTGGTYSTLKVQPAELEDSGVYFCASSQVSGKLYEQYFGPGTRLTVT.

V is TRBV6-5 and J is TRBJ1-2; 7 bases fit TRBD1. The V and J ends lost 5 bases and 4 bases, in that order; junction bases with no gene match: 7. This CDR3 is built from 14 residues. The V gene's germline CDR1 is MNHEY and CDR2 SVGAGI. This CDR3 reads CASSTGELSYGYTF. CDR3 DNA sequence: TGTGCCAGCAGTACAGGGGAACTGTCCTATGGCTACACCTTC.

V gene TRBV4-2 combines with J gene TRBJ1-5; 10 bases line up with TRBD1. Germline trimming cut 2 bases from V and 3 bases from J; bases unmatched to any gene: 4. Germline V gives CDR1 LGHNA, CDR2 YNFKEQ. The CDR3 is made up of 16 amino acids. CDR3 in amino acids: CASSQRQGATNQPQHF. The CDR3 DNA is TGTGCCAGCAGCCAAAGACAGGGGGCGACCAATCAGCCCCAGCATTTT.

The chain joins TRBV25-1 to TRBJ1-2; the D is unclear. V lost 1 base and J 4 bases, leaving 10 bases between the germline ends. The CDR3 is made up of 14 amino acids. Per germline, CDR1 MGHDK and CDR2 SYGVNS. CDR3 in DNA: TGTGCCAGCAGTGAATTCAGAGAACCCTATGGCTACACCTTC. Protein product: CASSEFREPYGYTF.

The CDR3 coding sequence is TGTGCCAGCAGTTATGGACAGACAACTAATGAAAAACTGTTTTTT. As protein: CASSYGQTTNEKLFF. V and J are TRBV6-6 and TRBJ1-4; D possibly corresponds to TRBD1 (6 bases). The CDR3 extends over 15 amino acids. Germline V gives CDR1 MNHNY, CDR2 SVGAGI (reference sequence). The ends were cut back, 3 bases at V and 0 bases at J, with 8 bases in the middle.

This clone was seen once. The V and J genes are TRBV28 and TRBJ2-4; possibly TRBD1 for D (6 bases). Per germline, CDR1 MDHEN and CDR2 SYDVKM. With 1 base removed from V and 0 bases from J, the gap between germline ends came to 13 bases. CDR3 length equals 17 residues. The CDR3 DNA sequence: TGTGCCAGCAGTTTATCGGCAGGGGCCTTAGCCAAAAACATTCAGTACTTC. It translates to CASSLSAGALAKNIQYF.

This chain connects TRBV7-8 to TRBJ2-2; the D gene is possibly TRBD1 (6 bases). The CDR3 contains 16 residues. Germline CDR1 reads SGHVS; CDR2 reads FQNEAQ. Trimming removed 2 bases at V and 1 base at J, with 11 bases between. This CDR3 is CASSLKGHRNTGELFF. The CDR3 DNA is TGTGCCAGCAGCTTAAAGGGACACCGGAACACCGGGGAGCTGTTTTTT.

The chain has TRBV7-9 and TRBJ2-7, with 7 bases matching TRBD2. The CDR3 contains 14 residues. Trimming cost V 5 bases and J 6 bases; bases outside gene matches: 10. The germline V gene encodes CDR1 SEHNR and CDR2 FQNEAQ (reference sequence). The CDR3 region is CASSLSGKGLEQYF. For the CDR3, the DNA is TGTGCCAGCAGCCTCAGCGGGAAAGGACTCGAGCAGTACTTC.

J is TRBJ2-1 and V is TRBV28, with 7 bases matching TRBD2. V was pared by 2 bases and J by 0 bases, with 7 bases of the junction left unmatched. CDR3 length: 17 amino acids. Germline loops: CDR1 MDHEN, CDR2 SYDVKM. The CDR3 loop reads CASSLVPSGVSYNEQFF. The CDR3 nucleotides are TGTGCCAGCAGTTTAGTCCCTAGCGGAGTCTCCTACAATGAGCAGTTCTTC. Complete variable domain (other parts from reference TRBV28 and TRBJ2-1): DVKVTQSSRYLVKRTGEKVFLECVQDMDHENMFWYRQDPGLGLRLIYFSYDVKMKEKGDIPEGYSVSREKKERFSLILESASTNQTSMYLCASSLVPSGVSYNEQFFGPGTRLTVL.

The rearrangement links TRBV6-2 or TRBV6-3 to TRBJ2-3; a possible D gene is TRBD2 (6 bases). The CDR3 consists of 14 residues. V was trimmed by 4 bases and J by 4 bases, leaving 12 bases between them. Germline-derived CDR1 and CDR2 are MNHEY and SVGEGT. The CDR3 DNA is TGTGCCAGCAGTTCGGAGGGAGAAGCAGATACGCAGTATTTT. Residues: CASSSEGEADTQYF.

This chain links TRBV3-1 (or the pseudogene TRBV3-2) with TRBJ2-7; no definite D call. This CDR3 region has 14 residues. The V and J ends lost 0 bases and 0 bases respectively, with 6 bases between them. Germline-derived CDR1 and CDR2 are LGHDT and YNNKEL (reference sequence). For the CDR3, the DNA is TGTGCCAGCAGCCAAGACCCGGTCTCCTACGAGCAGTACTTC. Translating it yields CASSQDPVSYEQYF.

CDR3 DNA sequence: TGTGCCAGCAGCCAAGGCATGGGCGACCAAGAGACCCAGTACTTC. This translates into CASSQGMGDQETQYF. The chain has TRBV3-1 (or the pseudogene TRBV3-2) and TRBJ2-5; no firm D call. CDR3 length: 15 amino acids. V was pared by 1 base and J by 0 bases, with 9 bases between. Germline loops: CDR1 LGHDT, CDR2 YNNKEL (reference sequence).